A selection of T cell receptor beta chains follows, all from one sample in a study of Ad26.COV2.S vaccination and SARS-CoV-2 variants. The protocol was immunoSEQ multiplex PCR, while the TCRdb copy is restricted to in-frame clones and leaves out a portion. The table records 200,000 to 250,000 clones, more than 75% of them present only once. Material: peripheral blood, obtained in a trial of Ad26.COV2.S vaccine versus placebo. The receptors were sampled from a person aged 18-65 years who received the Ad26.COV2.S COVID-19 vaccine or a placebo. CDR3s include the opening cysteine and the closing phenylalanine or tryptophan. A D gene is named only where the DNA matches it firmly. Expanded clones get a size class; other rows say once, few or many, or leave the size out.

d_gene	j_gene	abundance	v_gene	CDR3aa	CDR3nt
NA	TRBJ1-5	NA	TRBV7-8	CASSTVGQPQHF	TGTGCCAGCAGCACAGTGGGTCAGCCCCAGCATTTT
TRBD1	TRBJ2-2	NA	TRBV27	CASRPRTGTMNTGELFF	TGTGCCAGCAGACCCCGGACAGGGACGATGAACACCGGGGAGCTGTTTTTT
NA	TRBJ1-4	NA	TRBV7-6	CASSKRPGQKINEKLFF	TGTGCCAGCAGCAAGCGGCCAGGACAGAAAATTAATGAAAAACTGTTTTTT
NA	TRBJ1-5	NA	TRBV29-1	CSVVGGQGPNQPQHF	TGCAGCGTTGTAGGAGGGCAGGGGCCTAATCAGCCCCAGCATTTT
TRBD1	TRBJ1-2	NA	TRBV11-2	CASSLDLGQGKINYGYTF	TGTGCCAGCAGCTTAGATTTGGGACAGGGGAAAATTAACTATGGCTACACCTTC
TRBD2	TRBJ2-5	NA	TRBV7-2	CASSPWEGTETQYF	TGTGCCAGCAGCCCCTGGGAGGGCACGGAGACCCAGTACTTC
TRBD1	TRBJ1-2	NA	TRBV10-3	CAISPGQEAGYTF	TGTGCCATCAGTCCGGGACAGGAGGCGGGCTACACCTTC
NA	TRBJ1-1	NA	TRBV18	CASSPGRNTEAFF	TGTGCCAGCTCCCCGGGGAGGAACACTGAAGCTTTCTTT
NA	TRBJ1-5	NA	TRBV2	CASTGDSNQPQHF	TGTGCCAGCACTGGAGATAGCAATCAGCCCCAGCATTTT
TRBD1	TRBJ2-1	NA	TRBV18	CASSPPRGGAGNEQFF	TGTGCCAGCTCACCACCGAGAGGGGGCGCTGGGAATGAGCAGTTCTTC
NA	TRBJ2-7	NA	TRBV4-2	CASSQAEGVSYEQYF	TGTGCCAGCAGCCAAGCAGAGGGGGTCTCCTACGAGCAGTACTTC
NA	TRBJ2-5	once	TRBV9	CASSVVGTQETQYF	TGTGCCAGCAGCGTAGTGGGCACACAAGAGACCCAGTACTTC
NA	TRBJ2-2	few	TRBV18	CASSRQAVMNTGELFF	TGTGCCAGCTCACGTCAAGCGGTGATGAACACCGGGGAGCTGTTTTTT
TRBD1	TRBJ2-3	NA	TRBV6-2/TRBV6-3	CASSYRDRATDTQYF	TGTGCCAGCAGTTACAGGGACAGGGCCACAGATACGCAGTATTTT
NA	TRBJ1-4	NA	TRBV4-2	CASSQGSGQINEKLFF	TGTGCCAGCAGCCAAGGGTCCGGGCAGATTAATGAAAAACTGTTTTTT
TRBD2	TRBJ2-3	once	TRBV7-6	CASSSSGSITDTQYF	TGTGCCAGCAGCAGTAGCGGGAGTATCACAGATACGCAGTATTTT
NA	TRBJ2-1	NA	TRBV7-2	CASSLGWGLENNEQFF	TGTGCCAGCAGCTTAGGGTGGGGCCTAGAGAACAATGAGCAGTTCTTC
TRBD1	TRBJ1-5	NA	TRBV24-1	CATSQQGRDQPQHF	TGTGCCACCAGTCAACAGGGGCGGGATCAGCCCCAGCATTTT
TRBD1	TRBJ2-1	NA	TRBV5-5	CASSTDRVGLGVSEQFF	TGTGCCAGCAGCACGGACAGGGTGGGATTAGGGGTGAGTGAGCAGTTCTTC
TRBD1	TRBJ1-5	NA	TRBV19	CASSMPGGNNQPQHF	TGTGCCAGTAGTATGCCAGGGGGTAACAATCAGCCCCAGCATTTT
TRBD1	TRBJ2-7	NA	TRBV2	CASSEMGQGPSYEQYF	TGTGCCAGCAGTGAGATGGGACAGGGACCTTCCTACGAGCAGTACTTC
NA	TRBJ1-4	NA	TRBV4-3	CASSQGTRATNEKLFF	TGCGCCAGCAGCCAAGGAACCCGTGCAACTAATGAAAAACTGTTTTTT
TRBD1	TRBJ2-6	NA	TRBV18	CASRDRVSGANVLTF	TGTGCCAGCCGGGACAGGGTCTCTGGGGCCAACGTCCTGACTTTC
NA	TRBJ2-3	NA	TRBV19	CASSTPWWGGANYADTQYF	TGTGCCAGTAGTACCCCCTGGTGGGGGGGCGCGAATTATGCAGATACGCAGTATTTT
TRBD2	TRBJ2-1	once	TRBV9	CASSVSSGSGDEQFF	TGTGCCAGCAGCGTAAGTAGCGGGAGTGGCGATGAGCAGTTCTTC
NA	TRBJ1-4	NA	TRBV30	CAWSRQNEWEKLFF	TGTGCCTGGAGTCGTCAGAACGAATGGGAAAAACTGTTTTTT
TRBD2	TRBJ2-1	NA	TRBV6-6	CASSRSGLAGAYNEQFF	TGTGCCAGCAGTCGATCGGGACTAGCGGGTGCCTACAATGAGCAGTTCTTC
NA	TRBJ2-7	NA	TRBV28	CASSPAPYEQYF	TGTGCCAGCAGTCCGGCCCCCTACGAGCAGTACTTC
NA	TRBJ1-6	NA	TRBV14	CASSHGGKNSPLHF	TGTGCCAGCAGCCACGGGGGGAAAAATTCACCCCTCCACTTT
NA	TRBJ1-1	NA	TRBV4-3	CASSQSGNRAVMNTEAFF	TGCGCCAGCAGCCAATCTGGGAACAGGGCTGTTATGAACACTGAAGCTTTCTTT
NA	TRBJ1-2	once	TRBV14	CASSQVGANYGYTF	TGTGCCAGCAGCCAAGTGGGAGCGAACTATGGCTACACCTTC
NA	TRBJ1-6	NA	TRBV9	CASSVSPGDNSPLHF	TGTGCCAGCAGCGTAAGTCCAGGCGATAATTCACCCCTCCACTTT
NA	TRBJ2-7	NA	TRBV7-8	CASSPVALLKEQYF	TGTGCCAGCAGCCCGGTGGCGCTCCTCAAGGAGCAGTACTTC
NA	TRBJ1-5	NA	TRBV28	CASTPGNGFQPQHF	TGTGCCAGCACCCCCGGGAATGGTTTTCAGCCCCAGCATTTT